The source of this T cell receptor beta chain is a study of shared clonotypes between healthy human individuals. As for this clone: The target antigen is unknown.

From germline, CDR1 is LNHNV and CDR2 YYDKDF (reference sequence). Trimming took 1 base from V and 2 from J; bases not matched to a gene: 4. This CDR3 has 15 amino acids. The data were produced by immunoSEQ multiplex PCR, yet TCRdb's version contains in-frame clones alone and is incomplete. The data show fewer than 2.5 million clones, approximately 94% seen once. General study findings and limits: A limitation of the genetic and exposure-history diversity represented arose from few donors.

The sample taken for sequencing was naive CD4+ T cells from PBMCs. Subset noted: CD45RA+ positively selected. The clonotype comes from a man between 18 and 29 years old in good health. Some clones in this sample may be carry-over from other donors' samples. The genes are TRBV15 and TRBJ1-1; 7 positions agree with TRBD1. The CDR3 DNA follows: TGTGCCACCAGCAGAGCCGGGACAGCAAACACTGAAGCTTTCTTT. Translating it yields CATSRAGTANTEAFF.